Sequencing of this TCR beta chain was carried out in a study of CD8+ T cells in alopecia areata. RNA was extracted and reverse transcribed into cDNA as the sequencing template. Measured with immunoSEQ multiplex PCR; TCRdb has only the in-frame clones, and not every one. This table has about 30,000 clones, around two thirds appearing once. CDR1 is MDHEN, CDR2 SYDVKM, per germline. V lost 5 bases and J 2 bases, leaving 17 bases between the germline ends. This CDR3 is built from 16 residues. V is TRBV28 and J is TRBJ2-3, with D possibly matching TRBD2 (5 bases). Sequencing was done on a sample of NKG2D-high CD8+ T cells sorted from blood. The clonotype originates from a human donor with alopecia areata. CDR3 loop: CASSPRTRGNTDTQYF. The CDR3 bases are TGTGCCAGCAGTCCCCGGACTCGAGGGAACACAGATACGCAGTATTTT.